One and the same sample provided the 28 T cell receptor beta chains below, sequenced in a study of post-analysis software for immune sequencing data. Findings and caveats of the study: With TRBV5-6, TRBV5-1 and TRBV20-1 included, about five TRBV segments were more frequent in patients than in controls.

TCR beta cDNA libraries had unique molecular identifiers. TCRdb analysed the PCR reads with MiXCR anew, one entry per CDR3 protein. The data hold some 260,000 distinct CDR3 sequences, with 36% observed a single time. No antigen is known for these receptors. Specimen: blood. The receptor set was obtained from a girl between 5 and 17 years old with multiple sclerosis.

At least ten counts were recorded for this clonotype. V usage is TRBV20-1 and J usage is TRBJ2-5; no clear D. The CDR3 consists of 11 residues. Germline loops: CDR1 DFQATT, CDR2 SNEGSKA (reference sequence). V lost 3 bases and J lost 1, with 3 bases in between. CDR3 sequence (DNA): TGCAGTGCTAGCTCCCAAGAGACCCAGTACTTC. Its translation is CSASSQETQYF.

With regard to this clonotype: One base away lies a much larger clone, so this may be a sequencing read error. The chain carries TRBV30 and TRBJ2-1; D is perhaps TRBD2 (6 bases). The CDR3 runs 14 residues. V gave up 3 bases and J gave up 5 bases, with 14 bases separating them. Germline V CDR1 and CDR2: GTSNPN, SVGIG (reference sequence). CDR3 coding DNA: TGTGCCTGGAGGGAAGGGACTGGCGACAATGAGCAGTTCTTC. It is translated as CAWREGTGDNEQFF. The variable domain in full, completed from reference TRBV30 and TRBJ2-1, reads SQTIHQWPATLVQPVGSPLSLECTVEGTSNPNLYWYRQAAGRGLQLLFYSVGIGQISSEVPQNLSASRPQDRQFILSSKKLLLSDSGFYLCAWREGTGDNEQFFGPGTRLTVL.

To note about this clonotype: Its ends do not fully match the called genes, so a read error is possible. J is TRBJ1-1 and V is TRBV29-1; D remains unclear. CDR1 is SQVTM, CDR2 ANQGSEA, per germline. This CDR3 contains 12 residues. CDR3 nucleotide sequence: TGCAGCGTGGAAGGTCGTGACACTGAAGCTTTCTTT. Amino acids: CSVEGRDTEAFF.

The genes are TRBV11-2 and TRBJ2-7; D gene unclear. The CDR3 consists of 16 residues. Germline V lookup: CDR1 SGHAT, CDR2 FQNNGV. The germline V and J ends were trimmed by 0 bases and 3 bases, with 15 bases remaining between them. CDR3 bases: TGTGCCAGCAGCTTAGATTCATGGGCTCCCCGCTACGAGCAGTACTTC. This translates into CASSLDSWAPRYEQYF.

The table lists this clonotype with many counts. The chain carries TRBV7-2 and TRBJ2-6; TRBD1 matches 8 bases. Germline V gene lookup returns CDR1 SGHTA and CDR2 FQGNSA. The CDR3 contains 15 residues. The J segment lost 4 bases and the V segment lost 5 bases, leaving 4 bases of the junction unmatched. The chain's CDR3 is CASSRQGSGANVLTF. Here the CDR3 DNA reads TGTGCCAGCAGCCGACAGGGGTCCGGGGCCAACGTCCTGACTTTC.

This chain links TRBV14 with TRBJ2-5, with 8 bases that match TRBD2. The CDR3 contains 16 residues. V lost 1 base and J lost 4; bases outside the gene matches: 8. From germline, CDR1 is SGHDN and CDR2 FVKESK. CDR3 loop: CASSQGRAGAGETQYF. For the CDR3, the DNA is TGTGCCAGCAGCCAAGGGCGAGCGGGAGCGGGAGAGACCCAGTACTTC.

In its sample, this clonotype was seen many times. The gene calls are TRBV11-1 and TRBJ1-2, with TRBD1 identical over 7 bases. The germline CDR1 and CDR2 sequences are SGHAT and FQDESV (reference sequence). V was pared by 5 bases and J by 5 bases, with 5 bases of the junction left unmatched. This CDR3 is built from 13 residues. CDR3 protein: CASSQDRRYGYTF. DNA of the CDR3: TGTGCCAGCAGCCAGGACAGGCGGTATGGCTACACCTTC.

This clonotype was observed a few times. The chain recombines TRBV30 with TRBJ2-1, with TRBD2 matching 9 bases. V lost 2 bases to trimming and J lost 5 bases; unmatched junction nucleotides: 4. The germline gives CDR1 GTSNPN, CDR2 SVGIG (reference sequence). The CDR3 sequence is 14 residues long. CDR3 DNA sequence: TGTGCCTGGAGTTCTAGCGGGGCGAACAATGAGCAGTTCTTC. It translates to CAWSSSGANNEQFF.

This clonotype was counted a few times. The gene calls are TRBV28 and TRBJ1-1; D gene ambiguous. CDR1 and CDR2 (germline): MDHEN, SYDVKM. Deletions cut 7 bases from V and 0 bases from J, with 15 bases between. The CDR3 extends over 15 amino acids. The chain's CDR3 is CASTPPPVMNTEAFF. The CDR3 DNA reads TGTGCCAGCACCCCACCACCAGTCATGAACACTGAAGCTTTCTTT. The full variable domain, completed using reference TRBV28 and TRBJ1-1, is DVKVTQSSRYLVKRTGEKVFLECVQDMDHENMFWYRQDPGLGLRLIYFSYDVKMKEKGDIPEGYSVSREKKERFSLILESASTNQTSMYLCASTPPPVMNTEAFFGQGTRLTVV.

As DNA, the CDR3 is TGTGCCAGCAGCTCCGAGGGCGAGCAGTACTTC. It encodes CASSSEGEQYF. The chain is built from TRBV7-8 and TRBJ2-1, with a possible D match to TRBD2 (5 bases). The better agreement between TRBJ2-7 and the DNA end casts doubt on the J call. Germline loops: CDR1 SGHVS, CDR2 FQNEAQ. This CDR3 spans 11 amino acids.

The CDR3 coding sequence is TGTGCCAGCAGCTTCATGCGCAGGGAGAACACTGAAGCTTTCTTT. Residues: CASSFMRRENTEAFF. The chain recombines TRBV7-3 with TRBJ1-1; tentatively, D is TRBD1 (5 bases). The V gene's germline CDR1 is SGHTA and CDR2 FQGTGA. V was shortened by 3 bases and J by 1 base, with 12 bases between the two germline ends. This CDR3 has 15 amino acids.

This clonotype was recorded a few times. This clone may be a read error of a much larger clone one base away. The chain is built from TRBV5-1 and TRBJ2-1, with 7 nucleotides matching TRBD2. J lost 13 bases, V lost 2 bases, and 15 bases had no gene match. The CDR3 contains 15 residues. The germline gives CDR1 SGHRS, CDR2 YFSETQ. The chain's CDR3 is CASSLTAQRGETQFF. In DNA form, the CDR3 reads TGCGCCAGCAGCTTAACTGCCCAGCGGGGAGAGACCCAGTTCTTC. Complete variable domain (other parts from reference TRBV5-1 and TRBJ2-1): KAGVTQTPRYLIKTRGQQVTLSCSPISGHRSVSWYQQTPGQGLQFLFEYFSETQRNKGNFPGRFSGRQFSNSRSEMNVSTLELGDSALYLCASSLTAQRGETQFFGPGTRLTVL.

The rearrangement uses TRBV7-2 and TRBJ2-7, with TRBD1 as a possible D gene (6 bases). The germline V and J ends were trimmed by 4 bases and 2 bases, with 12 bases remaining between them. Per the germline V gene, CDR1 is SGHTA and CDR2 is FQGNSA. The length of the CDR3 is 14 residues. CDR3 in amino acids: CASSSGVQTYEQYF. The CDR3 region has the DNA TGTGCCAGCAGCTCAGGGGTGCAAACCTACGAGCAGTACTTC.

This chain links TRBV29-1 with TRBJ1-1; D gene unclear. CDR3 size: 12 residues. CDR1 is SQVTM, CDR2 ANQGSEA, per germline. With 7 bases removed from V and 0 bases from J, the gap between germline ends came to 9 bases. Written as DNA, the CDR3 is TGCAGCGCCTTCAGTCTGAACACTGAAGCTTTCTTT. Protein: CSAFSLNTEAFF.

As concerns this clonotype: An end of the junction differs from the germline gene, which may be a read error. This sequence joins TRBV29-1 and TRBJ1-5, with D perhaps matching TRBD1 (5 bases). Per germline, CDR1 SQVTM and CDR2 ANQGSEA. The CDR3 covers 13 residues. In DNA form, the CDR3 reads TGCAGCGCTACGACAGAAGCAGCTCAGCCCCGGCATTTT. Translated: CSATTEAAQPRHF.

This clonotype was observed at least ten times. The V and J genes are TRBV5-6 and TRBJ1-6, with D unresolved. The CDR3 is made up of 14 amino acids. V was cut by 1 base and J by 9 bases, with 11 bases left in between. Germline assignment: CDR1 SGHDT and CDR2 YYEEEE. The CDR3 nucleotides read TGTGCCAGCAGCTTGAGGAGTAGGGTTTCACCCCTCCACTTT. Its protein is CASSLRSRVSPLHF. Filled out from reference TRBV5-6 and TRBJ1-6, the complete variable domain reads DAGVTQSPTHLIKTRGQQVTLRCSPKSGHDTVSWYQQALGQGPQFIFQYYEEEERQRGNFPDRFSGHQFPNYSSELNVNALLLGDSALYLCASSLRSRVSPLHFGNGTRLTVT.

This clonotype was detected many times. It may be a read error: a sequence one base away is much more abundant. This chain uses TRBV28 with TRBJ2-3, with no clear D. The CDR3 runs to 12 residues. Looked up from germline, CDR1 is MDHEN and CDR2 is SYDVKM. Here the CDR3 DNA reads TGTACCAGCAGTTTCCCATGGGATACGCAGTATTTT. Protein sequence: CTSSFPWDTQYF. Full variable domain (remainder filled in from reference TRBV28 and TRBJ2-3): DVKVTQSSRYLVKRTGEKVFLECVQDMDHENMFWYRQDPGLGLRLIYFSYDVKMKEKGDIPEGYSVSREKKERFSLILESASTNQTSMYLCTSSFPWDTQYFGPGTRLTVL.

This clonotype has a count of ten or more. V gene TRBV19 combines with J gene TRBJ2-6; D gene uncertain. Germline-derived CDR1 and CDR2 are LNHDA and SQIVND (reference sequence). V lost 5 bases, J lost 0 bases, and 8 bases lay in between. This CDR3 has 15 amino acids. The CDR3 loop reads CASSYSISGANVLTF. The CDR3 DNA reads as TGTGCCAGTAGTTACAGTATCTCTGGGGCCAACGTCCTGACTTTC.

The CDR3 reads CSARDPGRPSSYNSPLHF. The CDR3 bases are TGCAGTGCTAGAGATCCGGGGAGGCCCAGCTCCTATAATTCACCCCTCCACTTT. This chain uses TRBV20-1 with TRBJ1-6; D unclear. The CDR3 is made up of 18 amino acids. Germline CDR1 DFQATT, CDR2 SNEGSKA (reference sequence). Trimming removed 0 bases from V and 0 bases from J, with 15 bases in between.

This clonotype was recorded many times. The genes are TRBV5-5 and TRBJ2-3, with 8 bases matching TRBD2. Germline V gene sequence: CDR1 SGHKS, CDR2 YYEKEE (reference sequence). Germline trimming cut 10 bases from V and 5 bases from J; bases unmatched to any gene: 12. The CDR3 has 14 residues. The CDR3 region is CASSRPGGRDTQYF. The CDR3 DNA reads as TGTGCCTCCTCTCGCCCGGGGGGGCGAGATACGCAGTATTTT.

This clonotype was seen only a few times. This chain connects TRBV7-2 to TRBJ1-6; 7 bases align to TRBD1. CDR1 is SGHTA, CDR2 FQGNSA, per germline. There are 19 residues in the CDR3. V lost 1 base to trimming and J lost 6 bases; unmatched junction nucleotides: 15. The CDR3 nucleotides are TGTGCCAGCAGCTTAGGGGTCGGGGTCAAGACAGGGAGTAATTCACCCCTCCACTTT. It codes for CASSLGVGVKTGSNSPLHF. Looking up the rest from reference TRBV7-2 and TRBJ1-6 gives the full variable domain: GAGVSQSPSNKVTEKGKDVELRCDPISGHTALYWYRQSLGQGLEFLIYFQGNSAPDKSGLPSDRFSAERTGGSVSTLTIQRTQQEDSAVYLCASSLGVGVKTGSNSPLHFGNGTRLTVT.

A word on this clonotype: It may be a read error: a sequence one base away is much more abundant. This sequence joins TRBV12-5 and TRBJ2-1; D uncertain. Germline V gene sequence: CDR1 LGHNT, CDR2 FRNRAP. The CDR3 extends over 14 amino acids. The CDR3 sequence is CASGSSQSCNEQFF. CDR3 coding DNA: TGTGCTAGTGGTTCGAGCCAATCCTGCAATGAGCAGTTCTTC.

This clonotype has a handful of counts. V usage is TRBV20-1 and J usage is TRBJ2-7; 9 nucleotides match TRBD2. This CDR3 comprises 18 residues. Germline CDR1 is DFQATT and CDR2 is SNEGSKA (reference sequence). Trimming took 0 bases from V and 0 from J; bases not matched to a gene: 12. CDR3 loop: CSARDFGSGSDSSYEQYF. DNA of the CDR3: TGCAGTGCTAGAGATTTTGGTAGCGGGAGCGATAGCTCCTACGAGCAGTACTTC.

This clonotype was picked up many times. The V gene is TRBV5-1, the J gene TRBJ2-5, with 12 bases that match TRBD2. The trim removed 0 bases at V and 3 bases at J, leaving 0 bases unmatched. The CDR3 covers 15 residues. Germline V gives CDR1 SGHRS, CDR2 YFSETQ. The CDR3 protein is CASSLGTSGEETQYF. CDR3 DNA sequence: TGCGCCAGCAGCTTGGGGACTAGCGGGGAAGAGACCCAGTACTTC.

V is TRBV6-6 and J is TRBJ2-7; 15 bases line up with TRBD2. Germline CDR1 and CDR2: MNHNY and SVGAGI (reference sequence). The CDR3 consists of 16 residues. Trimming removed 2 bases from V and 7 bases from J; junction bases left unmatched: 6. Here the CDR3 DNA reads TGTGCCAGCAGTTACGGGACTAGCGGGAGGCGCAATGAGCAGTACTTC. This sequence encodes CASSYGTSGRRNEQYF.

This clonotype was detected only a few times. The V gene is TRBV12-3 or TRBV12-4, the J gene TRBJ2-2; 10 nucleotides match TRBD2. V gave up 3 bases and J gave up 0 bases; unmatched junction bases: 1. The CDR3 loop spans 16 amino acids. CDR3 nucleotide sequence: TGTGCCAGCAGTTTTGGACTAGCGGCGAACACCGGGGAGCTGTTTTTT. Amino acid sequence: CASSFGLAANTGELFF.

This chain joins TRBV5-6 and TRBJ2-3, with 9 bases lining up with TRBD1. The V gene's germline CDR1 is SGHDT and CDR2 YYEEEE. With 9 bases clipped from V and 2 bases from J, the junction kept 19 bases outside the gene matches. CDR3 length: 18 residues. Here the CDR3 reads CATKDQLSGQGLTDTQYF. The CDR3 DNA is TGTGCCACCAAGGACCAATTATCGGGACAGGGTCTCACAGATACGCAGTATTTT. The entire variable domain, with the rest obtained from reference TRBV5-6 and TRBJ2-3, is as follows: DAGVTQSPTHLIKTRGQQVTLRCSPKSGHDTVSWYQQALGQGPQFIFQYYEEEERQRGNFPDRFSGHQFPNYSSELNVNALLLGDSALYLCATKDQLSGQGLTDTQYFGPGTRLTVL.

The chain couples TRBV5-1 to TRBJ2-5, with 8 bases identical to TRBD2. CDR1 SGHRS and CDR2 YFSETQ come from the germline V gene. The CDR3 extends over 17 amino acids. The J segment lost 2 bases and the V segment lost 0 bases, leaving 9 bases of the junction unmatched. CDR3 loop: CASSLARAGGQQETQYF. The CDR3 DNA reads TGCGCCAGCAGCTTGGCCAGGGCGGGGGGCCAACAAGAGACCCAGTACTTC. Complete variable domain (other parts from reference TRBV5-1 and TRBJ2-5): KAGVTQTPRYLIKTRGQQVTLSCSPISGHRSVSWYQQTPGQGLQFLFEYFSETQRNKGNFPGRFSGRQFSNSRSEMNVSTLELGDSALYLCASSLARAGGQQETQYFGPGTRLLVL.